The 20 T cell receptor beta chains reported below all come from one sample, sequenced in a study of T-cell reconstitution after alpha-beta-depleted transplantation in children (dated by TCRdb to the mid-2010s). The library was prepared using PCR. TCRdb shows the sequencer as Illumina HiSeq 2500. Molecular barcoding was employed in the preparation of TCR libraries, with unique molecular identifiers being used to normalize TCRbeta repertoire quantification. TCRdb reanalyzed the raw reads on its own, using fastp at Q25 for trimming and MiXCR for clone calling, and kept in-frame beta chains. Every entry covers one CDR3 protein and lists the most common genes and DNA from its rows. This sample holds 200,000 to 250,000 distinct CDR3 sequences; approximately 10% were observed only once. The top ten clonotypes cover roughly 6.2% of the sample. The sequencing used PBMCs from the stem cell graft donor, collected from the stem cell graft. The receptors derive from a human donor who donated a stem cell graft to a child with acute lymphoblastic leukemia.

The chain carries TRBV29-1 and TRBJ2-7; 8 bases map to TRBD1. This CDR3 spans 13 amino acids. V shed 7 bases and J 5 bases; nucleotides not matched to a gene: 10. Germline V lookup: CDR1 SQVTM, CDR2 ANQGSEA. The CDR3 DNA is TGCAGCGGCCGGACAGGGCTGCTCAACGAGCAGTACTTC. Translating it yields CSGRTGLLNEQYF.

This clonotype was counted a few times. The chain carries TRBV12-3 or TRBV12-4 and TRBJ2-1, with TRBD2 identical over 14 bases. V was clipped by 6 bases and J by 5 bases; unmatched bases: 9. CDR3 length: 17 residues. The chain's CDR3 is CASRPRTSGGTDNEQFF. The CDR3 nucleotides read TGTGCCAGCAGACCTCGGACTAGCGGGGGGACCGACAATGAGCAGTTCTTC.

The chain has TRBV20-1 and TRBJ2-7; possible D gene TRBD2, 7 bases. Looked up from germline, CDR1 is DFQATT and CDR2 is SNEGSKA (reference sequence). Trimming shortened V by 3 bases and J by 4 bases, and 19 bases separated the two germline ends. The CDR3 has 15 amino acids. This CDR3 reads CSASGLGGGLYEQYF. The CDR3 DNA follows: TGCAGTGCTAGTGGCTTGGGGGGGGGCCTTTACGAGCAGTACTTC.

The V gene is TRBV5-1, the J gene TRBJ1-3, with D perhaps TRBD1 (5 bases). The CDR3 length is 15 residues. CDR1 is SGHRS and CDR2 is YFSETQ in the germline V gene. Deletions cut 7 bases from V and 2 bases from J, with 16 bases between. CDR3 region: CASGQGQIPGNTIYF. In DNA form, the CDR3 reads TGCGCCAGCGGCCAGGGTCAGATCCCTGGAAACACCATATATTTT.

This clonotype was recorded many times. The V and J genes are TRBV11-2 and TRBJ2-1; D is undetermined. Germline V CDR1 and CDR2: SGHAT, FQNNGV. V lost 7 bases, J lost 0 bases, and 10 bases lay in between. CDR3 length equals 14 residues. CDR3 in DNA: TGTGCCAGCACCGTTATGAGCTCCTACAATGAGCAGTTCTTC. It encodes CASTVMSSYNEQFF.

This clonotype occurred many times. This chain joins TRBV10-1 and TRBJ2-1; 9 bases match TRBD1. The CDR3 spans 14 residues. V dropped 4 bases and J dropped 5; count of bases not matched to a gene: 3. Germline CDR1 WNHNN, CDR2 SYGVQD (reference sequence). DNA for the CDR3: TGCGCCAGCAGTGCTGGGACAGGGAACAATGAGCAGTTCTTC. The encoded protein is CASSAGTGNNEQFF.

This clonotype was found many times. The chain carries TRBV20-1 and TRBJ1-1, with D possibly being TRBD1 (5 bases). Germline V gives CDR1 DFQATT, CDR2 SNEGSKA (reference sequence). Trimming left V 3 bases short and J 8 bases short, with 13 bases between. The CDR3 extends over 12 amino acids. This CDR3 is CSASSSGLEAFF. The CDR3 nucleotides read TGCAGTGCTAGTTCGTCGGGACTAGAAGCTTTCTTT.

The V gene is TRBV25-1, the J gene TRBJ2-1, with 7 bases lining up with TRBD2. Germline values: CDR1 MGHDK, CDR2 SYGVNS. J gave up 2 bases and V 2 bases, and 12 bases lay outside the gene matches. The CDR3 has 18 residues. CDR3 coding DNA: TGTGCCAGCAGTGAAGGGATCCCCCCTAGCGGACCCTACAATGAGCAGTTCTTC. Encoded protein: CASSEGIPPSGPYNEQFF.

V and J are TRBV7-8 and TRBJ1-1; D not certain. The CDR3 consists of 14 residues. CDR1 is SGHVS and CDR2 is FQNEAQ in the germline V gene. Trimming cost V 2 bases and J 4 bases, with 11 bases left between them. DNA of the CDR3: TGTGCCAGCAGCTTACAGGTCAAGGGCACTGAAGCTTTCTTT. Its protein product is CASSLQVKGTEAFF.

This clonotype was seen ten or more times. The chain joins TRBV20-1 to TRBJ1-5; TRBD1 matches 7 bases. Germline V lookup: CDR1 DFQATT, CDR2 SNEGSKA (reference sequence). V shed 5 bases and J 6 bases; nucleotides not matched to a gene: 16. This CDR3 is built from 16 residues. The CDR3 coding sequence is TGCAGTGCTGCGGGTCCGAAGGGACAGAGTCGTCAGCCCCAGCATTTT. It yields the protein CSAAGPKGQSRQPQHF.

This clonotype was picked up a small number of times. This sequence joins TRBV20-1 and TRBJ2-3, with TRBD2 as a possible D gene (5 bases). Trimming cost V 3 bases and J 4 bases, with 8 bases left between them. CDR3 length: 12 residues. Germline assignment: CDR1 DFQATT and CDR2 SNEGSKA (reference sequence). CDR3 sequence (DNA): TGCAGTGCTAGGCCCGGGGCAGATACGCAGTATTTT. Its protein product is CSARPGADTQYF.

The rearrangement links TRBV7-8 to TRBJ1-3; TRBD1 is a possible D gene (6 bases). Looked up from germline, CDR1 is SGHVS and CDR2 is FQNEAQ. The CDR3 loop spans 16 amino acids. With 2 bases removed from V and 3 bases from J, the gap between germline ends came to 14 bases. The CDR3 protein is CASSLRSTGLGNTIYF. For the CDR3, the DNA is TGTGCCAGCAGCTTACGGTCCACAGGGCTTGGAAACACCATATATTTT.

There are a few counts of this clonotype. The chain is built from TRBV7-6 and TRBJ1-1; D uncertain. The CDR3 is made up of 15 amino acids. CDR1 is SGHVS and CDR2 is FNYEAQ in the germline V gene. V was clipped by 0 bases and J by 6 bases, with 14 bases between them. CDR3 sequence (DNA): TGTGCCAGCAGCTTAGCGTCAGGCTGGAGCGCTGAAGCTTTCTTT. Translated: CASSLASGWSAEAFF.

The table lists this clonotype with a few counts. The chain carries TRBV7-9 and TRBJ1-1, with TRBD1 matching 7 bases. The ends lost 5 bases at V and 10 bases at J; junction bases unmatched: 13. CDR3 length: 14 amino acids. Germline CDR1 reads SEHNR; CDR2 reads FQNEAQ (reference sequence). CDR3 in amino acids: CASSGGQNRRGAFF. DNA of the CDR3: TGTGCCAGCAGCGGGGGACAGAACAGGAGGGGAGCTTTCTTT. Full variable domain (outside the CDR3, taken from reference TRBV7-9 and TRBJ1-1): DTGVSQNPRHKITKRGQNVTFRCDPISEHNRLYWYRQTLGQGPEFLTYFQNEAQLEKSRLLSDRFSAERPKGSFSTLEIQRTEQGDSAMYLCASSGGQNRRGAFFGQGTRLTVV.

This clonotype has ten or more counts. The chain carries TRBV7-9 and TRBJ1-4; no definite D call. CDR3 size: 13 residues. Germline lookup yields CDR1 SEHNR and CDR2 FQNEAQ (reference sequence). V gave up 3 bases and J gave up 3 bases, with 5 bases separating them. DNA of the CDR3: TGTGCCAGCAGCTTGTCCCCTAATGAAAAACTGTTTTTT. Translation: CASSLSPNEKLFF.

This clonotype was counted ten times or more. The V gene is TRBV6-5, the J gene TRBJ2-3; a weak D match, TRBD2 (7 bases). The CDR3 is 15 residues long. In germline, CDR1 is MNHEY, CDR2 SVGAGI. Trimming took off 0 bases at V and 4 bases at J, with 11 bases between the two ends. CDR3 amino acids: CASSYSGGRADTQYF. For the CDR3, the DNA is TGTGCCAGCAGTTACTCGGGGGGGCGCGCAGATACGCAGTATTTT.

CDR3 residues: CASRAGQGAGDEQFF. CDR3 in DNA: TGTGCCAGTAGGGCCGGACAGGGGGCAGGAGATGAGCAGTTCTTC. V usage is TRBV19 and J usage is TRBJ2-1; 11 bases match TRBD1. V lost 6 bases, J lost 8 bases, and 9 bases stayed unmatched. CDR3 length equals 15 residues. Germline V gene data show CDR1 as LNHDA and CDR2 as SQIVND (reference sequence).

This clonotype was observed at least ten times. V and J are TRBV12-5 and TRBJ2-1, with D uncertain. The CDR3 runs 13 residues. V was shortened by 1 base and J by 8 bases, with 9 bases between the two germline ends. Germline V gene data show CDR1 as LGHNT and CDR2 as FRNRAP. The CDR3 DNA follows: TGTGCTAGTGGTTTGGCAAAGGGTGATGAGCAGTTCTTC. Its translation: CASGLAKGDEQFF. Full variable domain (missing parts from reference TRBV12-5 and TRBJ2-1): DARVTQTPRHKVTEMGQEVTMRCQPILGHNTVFWYRQTMMQGLELLAYFRNRAPLDDSGMPKDRFSAEMPDATLATLKIQPSEPRDSAVYFCASGLAKGDEQFFGPGTRLTVL.

The rearrangement uses TRBV24-1 and TRBJ2-7, with D unclear. CDR3 length: 11 amino acids. The germline V gene has CDR1 KGHDR and CDR2 SFDVKD. V lost 0 bases, J lost 7 bases, and 3 bases lay in between. In nucleotides, the CDR3 is TGTGCCACCAGTGATTTGGCGGAGCAGTACTTC. This encodes CATSDLAEQYF.

This clonotype was seen at least ten times. The chain joins TRBV2 to TRBJ1-5; TRBD1 aligns across 8 bases. The trim removed 6 bases at V and 4 bases at J, leaving 5 bases unmatched. The germline V gene has CDR1 SNHLY and CDR2 FYNNEI. CDR3 length equals 14 residues. The CDR3 DNA reads TGTGCCAGCAGGCCCGACAGGGGAAATCAGCCCCAGCATTTT. Its protein product is CASRPDRGNQPQHF.